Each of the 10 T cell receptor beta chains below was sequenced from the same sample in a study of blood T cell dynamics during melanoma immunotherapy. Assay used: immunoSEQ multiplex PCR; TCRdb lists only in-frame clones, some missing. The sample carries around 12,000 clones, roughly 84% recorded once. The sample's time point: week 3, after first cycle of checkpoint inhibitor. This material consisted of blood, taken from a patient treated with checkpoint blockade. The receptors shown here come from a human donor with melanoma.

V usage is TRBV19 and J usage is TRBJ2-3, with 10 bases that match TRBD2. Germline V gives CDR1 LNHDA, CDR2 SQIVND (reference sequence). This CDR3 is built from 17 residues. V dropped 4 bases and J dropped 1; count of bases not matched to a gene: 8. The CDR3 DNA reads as TGTGCCAGTAGTAAGGCCAGCGGGGGGGGCGGCACAGATACGCAGTATTTT. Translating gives CASSKASGGGGTDTQYF.

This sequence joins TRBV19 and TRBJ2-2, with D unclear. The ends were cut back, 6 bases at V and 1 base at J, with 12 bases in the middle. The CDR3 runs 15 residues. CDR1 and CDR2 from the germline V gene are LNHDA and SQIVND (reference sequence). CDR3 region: CASRPMAENTGELFF. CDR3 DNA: TGTGCCAGTAGACCCATGGCGGAGAACACCGGGGAGCTGTTTTTT. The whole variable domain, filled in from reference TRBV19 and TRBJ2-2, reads DGGITQSPKYLFRKEGQNVTLSCEQNLNHDAMYWYRQDPGQGLRLIYYSQIVNDFQKGDIAEGYSVSREKKESFPLTVTSAQKNPTAFYLCASRPMAENTGELFFGEGSRLTVL.

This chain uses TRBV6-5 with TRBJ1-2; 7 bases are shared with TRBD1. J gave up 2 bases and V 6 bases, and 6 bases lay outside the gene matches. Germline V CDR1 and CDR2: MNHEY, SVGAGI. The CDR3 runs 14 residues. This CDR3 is CASRGGRGNYGYTF. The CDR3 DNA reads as TGTGCCAGCAGGGGGGGCAGGGGGAACTATGGCTACACCTTC.

As DNA, the CDR3 is TGTGCCAGCAGCTTGGGAACAGGGAAAATCTACGAGCAGTACTTC. Amino acid sequence: CASSLGTGKIYEQYF. The chain links TRBV7-2 to TRBJ2-7; TRBD1 is a possible D gene (6 bases). V lost 3 bases, J lost 3 bases, and 15 bases lay in between. The CDR3 runs to 15 residues. CDR1 SGHTA and CDR2 FQGNSA come from the germline V gene. Full variable domain (remainder filled in from reference TRBV7-2 and TRBJ2-7): GAGVSQSPSNKVTEKGKDVELRCDPISGHTALYWYRQSLGQGLEFLIYFQGNSAPDKSGLPSDRFSAERTGGSVSTLTIQRTQQEDSAVYLCASSLGTGKIYEQYFGPGTRLTVT.

The DNA for the CDR3 is TGTGCCAGCAGCTTCGGAAGGGACCTAAGTGAAGATACGCAGTATTTT. Protein: CASSFGRDLSEDTQYF. The V gene is TRBV11-3, the J gene TRBJ2-3, with D tentatively TRBD1 or TRBD2 (5 bases each). V was cut by 3 bases and J by 5 bases, with 18 bases left in between. This CDR3 region has 16 residues. CDR1 is SGHNT, CDR2 YENEEA, per germline. Full variable domain (remainder filled in from reference TRBV11-3 and TRBJ2-3): EAGVVQSPRYKIIEKKQPVAFWCNPISGHNTLYWYLQNLGQGPELLIRYENEEAVDDSQLPKDRFSAERLKGVDSTLKIQPAELGDSAVYLCASSFGRDLSEDTQYFGPGTRLTVL.

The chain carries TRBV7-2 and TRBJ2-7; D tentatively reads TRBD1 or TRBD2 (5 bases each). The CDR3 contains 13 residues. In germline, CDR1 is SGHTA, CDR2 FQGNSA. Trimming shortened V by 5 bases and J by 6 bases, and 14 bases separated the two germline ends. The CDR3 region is CASSRTPGTEQYF. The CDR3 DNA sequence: TGTGCCAGCAGCCGTACCCCAGGGACCGAGCAGTACTTC.

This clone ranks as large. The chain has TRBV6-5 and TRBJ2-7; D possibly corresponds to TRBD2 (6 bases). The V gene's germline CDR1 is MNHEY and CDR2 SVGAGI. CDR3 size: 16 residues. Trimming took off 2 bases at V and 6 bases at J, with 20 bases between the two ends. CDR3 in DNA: TGTGCCAGCAGTTACAAGCCAACTAGCTGGCGGAGCGAGCAGTACTTC. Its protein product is CASSYKPTSWRSEQYF.

CDR3 region: CASSLDSGRYNTIYF. In nucleotides, the CDR3 is TGTGCCAGCAGCTTAGATTCGGGGAGGTACAACACCATATATTTT. The chain carries TRBV11-2 and TRBJ1-3, with D unresolved. The V gene lost 0 bases and the J gene lost 7 bases, with 13 bases spanning the gap. CDR1 and CDR2 from the germline V gene are SGHAT and FQNNGV. This CDR3 comprises 15 residues.

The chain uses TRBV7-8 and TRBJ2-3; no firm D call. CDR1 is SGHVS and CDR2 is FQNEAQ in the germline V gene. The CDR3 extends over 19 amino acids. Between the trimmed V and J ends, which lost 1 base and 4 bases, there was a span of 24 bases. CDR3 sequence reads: CASSLDVIHETGPSDTQYF. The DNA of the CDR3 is TGTGCCAGCAGCTTAGATGTTATTCATGAGACCGGGCCGTCAGATACGCAGTATTTT.

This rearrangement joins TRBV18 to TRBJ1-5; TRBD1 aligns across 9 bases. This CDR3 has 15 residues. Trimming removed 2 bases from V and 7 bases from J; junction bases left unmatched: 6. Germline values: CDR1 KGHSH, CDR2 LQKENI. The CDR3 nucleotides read TGTGCCAGCTCACCAAGTAGGACAGGGGACCAGCCCCAGCATTTT. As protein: CASSPSRTGDQPQHF.